The T cell receptor (beta chain) under discussion was sequenced for a study of T cell changes during pregnancy in multiple sclerosis. Trimming shortened V by 3 bases and J by 2 bases, and 11 bases separated the two germline ends. This CDR3 is built from 14 residues. Germline assignment: CDR1 SNHLY and CDR2 FYNNEI. Here immunoSEQ multiplex PCR was the method, and the copy in TCRdb shows in-frame clones only, minus some. Among tens of thousands of clones, 75% to 90% were seen once, and the ten largest hold 1.5%. The V and J genes are TRBV2 and TRBJ2-7; possibly TRBD1 for D (5 bases). This TCR was sampled from a female donor in good health, enrolled as a control in a pregnancy study. Sequenced material: peripheral blood, taken in the first trimester of pregnancy. CDR3 in amino acids: CASSELGETYEQYF. The CDR3 DNA sequence: TGTGCCAGCAGTGAGCTAGGGGAAACCTACGAGCAGTACTTC.